This TCR beta chain is from a study of T cell clones after liver transplantation. Study background: TCRbeta sequencing after a pre-transplant mixed lymphocyte reaction identified graft-donor-reactive clones, later tracked in post-transplant blood. At least one year of complete immunosuppression withdrawal without enzymes over twice normal defined tolerance. Study-wide results and caveats: Post-transplant time points were not standardized, so conclusions are preliminary.

Unstimulated PBMCs were sorted into CD3+CD4+ and CD3+CD8+ populations. This clone was seen once. The antigen remains undetermined. Repertoires were generated with immunoSEQ multiplex PCR, while TCRdb's copy carries only in-frame clones and drops some. The data contain about 75,000 clones, roughly 84% of them singletons. The CDR3 extends over 16 amino acids. Germline lookup yields CDR1 SGHNT and CDR2 YYREEE (reference sequence). With 0 bases removed from V and 2 bases from J, the gap between germline ends came to 14 bases. The TCR sequence derives from a human patient who received a liver transplant. Certain T cells may be donor cells from the graft. The sample consisted of CD4+ T cells from blood, taken roughly 48 months after liver transplant. The J gene is TRBJ1-2, the V gene TRBV5-4, with D unresolved. The chain's CDR3 is CASSLGAGTENYGYTF. The CDR3 DNA reads as TGTGCCAGCAGCTTGGGGGCCGGTACAGAGAACTATGGCTACACCTTC.